A selection of T cell receptor beta chains follows, all from one sample in a study of cytomegalovirus exposure and HLA in healthy donors. The repertoire was sequenced with immunoSEQ multiplex PCR; TCRdb's copy has only in-frame clones and lacks some. The sample carries 150,000 or so clones, 75% to 90% recorded once. Sample: PBMCs. Source of these receptors: a man in his fifties in good health and CMV-seropositive. CDR3s include the opening cysteine and the closing phenylalanine or tryptophan. Each record gives: D gene, J gene, V gene, clone size, CDR3 DNA, CDR3 protein. D genes are given only for firm matches. Rows give clone size only sometimes, using once, few, many, or a class for an expanded clone.

.,TRBJ1-4,TRBV5-6,.,TGTGCCAGCAGCGGCGGGGGGGCTAATGAAAAACTGTTTTTT,CASSGGGANEKLFF
TRBD2,TRBJ2-1,TRBV29-1,.,TGCAGCGTTCGAGGACGAACCGGGACTAGCGGGGGTACTAAGCAGTTCTTC,CSVRGRTGTSGGTKQFF
.,TRBJ1-2,TRBV30,.,TGTGCCTGGAGTCACAGTAACTATGGCTACACCTTC,CAWSHSNYGYTF
.,TRBJ2-5,TRBV29-1,.,TGCAGCGTTGAAATAGCGACAGAGACCCAGTACTTC,CSVEIATETQYF
TRBD1,TRBJ1-5,TRBV7-9,.,TGTTCCAGCAGCCAGACAGGGAGTCGCAATCAGCCCCAGCATTTT,CSSSQTGSRNQPQHF
TRBD1,TRBJ2-7,TRBV6-1,.,TGTGCCAGCACTCTAGAGGACAGGCGTCCCTACGAGCAGTACTTC,CASTLEDRRPYEQYF
.,TRBJ1-1,TRBV28,.,TGTGCCAGCAGCCTGCACGGGGAGACTGAAGCTTTCTTT,CASSLHGETEAFF
TRBD1,TRBJ1-2,TRBV6-6,.,TGTGCCAGCAGTCAAATCGACAGGGGCTATGGCTACACCTTC,CASSQIDRGYGYTF
TRBD1,TRBJ1-6,TRBV10-3,.,TGTGCCACCGGACCGGACAGGGGTAATTCACCCCTCCACTTT,CATGPDRGNSPLHF
.,TRBJ2-7,TRBV27,.,TGTGCCAGCAGCAGAGGGTCAGAGAAACACTACGAGCAGTACTTC,CASSRGSEKHYEQYF
.,TRBJ1-1,TRBV6-5,.,TGTGCCAGCAGTTACTCGCAGTGGGGGAGGACTGAAGCTTTCTTT,CASSYSQWGRTEAFF
TRBD1,TRBJ2-3,TRBV7-6,.,TGTGCCAGCAGCTCGGGACAGGGTTTGGTAAATACGCAGTATTTT,CASSSGQGLVNTQYF
.,TRBJ2-2,TRBV9,.,TGTGCCAGCAGCGCACAGGGCGGGGAGCTGTTTTTT,CASSAQGGELFF
.,TRBJ2-5,TRBV28,few,TGTGCCAGCAGGCTATTACTAGGGAAAGAGACCCAGTACTTC,CASRLLLGKETQYF
TRBD2,TRBJ2-5,TRBV5-1,.,TGCGCCAGCAGCATTGGACTAGCGGGGGGCAGAGAGACCCAGTACTTC,CASSIGLAGGRETQYF